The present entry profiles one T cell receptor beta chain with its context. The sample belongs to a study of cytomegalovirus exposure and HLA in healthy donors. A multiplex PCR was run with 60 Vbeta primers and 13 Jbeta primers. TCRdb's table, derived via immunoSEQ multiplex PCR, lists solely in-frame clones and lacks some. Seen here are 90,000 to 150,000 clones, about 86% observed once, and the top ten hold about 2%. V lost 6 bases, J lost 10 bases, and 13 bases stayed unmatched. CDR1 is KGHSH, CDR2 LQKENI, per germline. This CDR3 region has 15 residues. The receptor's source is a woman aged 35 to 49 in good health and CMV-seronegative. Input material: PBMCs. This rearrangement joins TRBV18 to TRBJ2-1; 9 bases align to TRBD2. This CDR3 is CASSRGGGFSGEQFF. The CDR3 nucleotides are TGTGCCAGCTCCCGCGGGGGGGGCTTTTCGGGCGAGCAGTTCTTC.